What follows are 19 T cell receptor beta chains derived from one specimen sequenced in a study of blood T cell repertoires in COVID-19. The data were produced by immunoSEQ multiplex PCR, yet TCRdb's version contains in-frame clones alone and is incomplete. The sample contains under 300,000 clones, over 70% of which appear only once. The sequenced material came from PBMCs or T cells enriched from blood (not recorded which). These TCRs come from a woman aged 40-49 years who had been exposed to COVID-19.

The chain combines TRBV11-3 with TRBJ1-1; maybe TRBD1 (5 bases). V was clipped by 1 base and J by 6 bases, with 15 bases between them. This CDR3 is built from 15 residues. The germline gives CDR1 SGHNT, CDR2 YENEEA. This CDR3 is CASSLATPGSAEAFF. CDR3 bases: TGTGCCAGCAGCTTAGCGACCCCAGGGTCGGCTGAAGCTTTCTTT.

This sequence joins TRBV12-3 or TRBV12-4 and TRBJ1-5; 7 bases match TRBD1. The CDR3 is 13 residues long. Germline trimming cut 7 bases from V and 3 bases from J; bases unmatched to any gene: 3. CDR3 residues: CASTGTDNQPQHF. The CDR3, as DNA: TGTGCCAGCACCGGGACAGACAATCAGCCCCAGCATTTT.

In its sample, this clone was seen many times. The chain joins TRBV7-2 to TRBJ2-1, with D perhaps TRBD1 (6 bases). V was cut by 0 bases and J by 6 bases, with 12 bases left in between. This CDR3 contains 15 residues. CDR1 and CDR2 from the germline V gene are SGHTA and FQGNSA. In nucleotides, the CDR3 is TGTGCCAGCAGCTTAGCTGCAGGGGCAATCAATGAGCAGTTCTTC. Translated, it gives CASSLAAGAINEQFF.

V usage is TRBV9 and J usage is TRBJ1-2; D call uncertain. There are 15 residues in the CDR3. The germline V gene has CDR1 SGDLS and CDR2 YYNGEE. Trimming pared 0 bases from V and 7 bases from J, leaving 16 bases between. The CDR3 region has the DNA TGTGCCAGCAGCGTAGCTACAACGCGGGAATCTGGCTACACCTTC. It codes for CASSVATTRESGYTF. Supplemented by reference TRBV9 and TRBJ1-2, the full variable domain reads DSGVTQTPKHLITATGQRVTLRCSPRSGDLSVYWYQQSLDQGLQFLIQYYNGEERAKGNILERFSAQQFPDLHSELNLSSLELGDSALYFCASSVATTRESGYTFGSGTRLTVV.

The rearrangement joins TRBV12-3 or TRBV12-4 to TRBJ1-1, with TRBD1 matching 8 bases. With 5 bases clipped from V and 9 bases from J, the junction kept 2 bases outside the gene matches. The CDR3 sequence is 11 residues long. The CDR3 region is CASSRDRKAFF. Here the CDR3 DNA reads TGTGCCAGCAGTCGGGACAGGAAAGCTTTCTTT.

This chain connects TRBV28 to TRBJ1-1; D not resolved. The CDR3 is made up of 11 amino acids. Germline V gives CDR1 MDHEN, CDR2 SYDVKM. The ends were cut back, 10 bases at V and 7 bases at J, with 13 bases in the middle. The CDR3 DNA reads as TGTGCCACCTGGACTGTCATTGAAGCTTTCTTT. This gives the protein CATWTVIEAFF.

The rearrangement links TRBV6-4 to TRBJ1-1, with D unresolved. The CDR3 consists of 14 residues. Trimming took 7 bases from V and 1 from J, leaving 13 bases between them. The germline gives CDR1 MRHNA, CDR2 SNTAGT. In nucleotides, the CDR3 is TGTGCCAGCAAGGCGGGCCCGGCGAACACTGAAGCTTTCTTT. This gives the protein CASKAGPANTEAFF.

The J gene is TRBJ1-5, the V gene TRBV24-1; 12 nucleotides match TRBD1. V shed 3 bases, J shed 7 bases, and the junction held 3 bases outside the gene matches. Germline V lookup: CDR1 KGHDR, CDR2 SFDVKD. The CDR3 runs 15 residues. CDR3 residues: CATSDPGQGAQPQHF. CDR3 in DNA: TGTGCCACCAGTGATCCGGGACAGGGGGCCCAGCCCCAGCATTTT.

The gene calls are TRBV28 and TRBJ1-2; 7 bases match TRBD1. The CDR3 covers 13 residues. Unmatched junction bases numbered 9, after V lost 6 bases and J lost 8 bases. Germline assignment: CDR1 MDHEN and CDR2 SYDVKM. Here the CDR3 reads CASRPTGEEGYTF. In DNA, the CDR3 is TGTGCCAGCAGGCCCACAGGGGAGGAGGGCTACACCTTC.

The chain couples TRBV11-3 to TRBJ2-5; TRBD1 agrees at 9 bases. This CDR3 comprises 18 residues. J gave up 4 bases and V 1 base, and 13 bases lay outside the gene matches. Germline V gene data show CDR1 as SGHNT and CDR2 as YENEEA. CDR3 residues: CASSLGRGQGPGGETQYF. The DNA of the CDR3 is TGTGCCAGCAGCTTAGGGCGAGGACAGGGGCCCGGGGGAGAGACCCAGTACTTC.

This chain uses TRBV7-9 with TRBJ2-7; no firm D call. Trimming took off 5 bases at V and 3 bases at J, with 11 bases between the two ends. Germline V gene data show CDR1 as SEHNR and CDR2 as FQNEAQ (reference sequence). This CDR3 has 13 residues. CDR3 in amino acids: CASSIDDNYEQYF. CDR3 sequence (DNA): TGTGCCAGCAGCATTGACGACAACTACGAGCAGTACTTC.

CDR3 nucleotides: TGTGCCAGCAGCCTAACTTACGGGACAGGGGAACGAAAACTGTTTTTT. Amino acids: CASSLTYGTGERKLFF. This chain uses TRBV7-8 with TRBJ1-4; 10 bases are shared with TRBD1. The V gene end was trimmed by 5 bases and the J gene end by 10 bases; junction bases not matched to a gene: 13. The CDR3 length is 16 residues. Germline CDR1 SGHVS, CDR2 FQNEAQ.

This clone was found a few times. At one of its ends the junction is not consistent with the germline gene, which may arise from a read error. The chain is built from TRBV6-4 and TRBJ1-1, with no clear D. From germline, CDR1 is MRHNA and CDR2 SNTAGT. The CDR3 covers 14 residues. CDR3 DNA sequence: TGTGCCAGCAGTGACAGGCCGGAGAACACTAAAGCTTTCTTT. This encodes CASSDRPENTKAFF.

Turning to this clone: Other DNA variants within this sample encode the same CDR3. The chain is built from TRBV12-3 or TRBV12-4 and TRBJ1-5, with unresolved D. The CDR3 length is 13 residues. V lost 5 bases and J lost 4, with 9 bases in between. CDR3 in DNA: TGTGCCAGCAGTCTAAGGGAGAATCAGCCCCAGCATTTT. Protein product: CASSLRENQPQHF.

Comment on this clone: A junction end diverges from the germline sequence, so it may reflect a read error. The chain combines TRBV5-1 with TRBJ2-3; 9 bases fit TRBD2. Per germline, CDR1 SGHRS and CDR2 YFSETQ. CDR3 size: 14 residues. CDR3 in amino acids: CASSRLADTDTQYF. DNA of the CDR3: TGTGCCAGCAGCAGACTAGCGGACACAGATACGCAGTATTTT.

The chain has TRBV28 and TRBJ1-2; D gene unclear. V was shortened by 3 bases and J by 2 bases, with 19 bases between the two germline ends. This CDR3 spans 17 amino acids. Per germline, CDR1 MDHEN and CDR2 SYDVKM. CDR3 sequence (DNA): TGTGCCAGCAGTTTTTTTTTCGTACGACGGAGAAACTATGGCTACACCTTC. Protein sequence: CASSFFFVRRRNYGYTF.

The V gene is TRBV7-2, the J gene TRBJ1-6; no clear D. The CDR3 totals 12 residues. Deletions cut 7 bases from V and 7 bases from J, with 8 bases between. Germline CDR1 SGHTA, CDR2 FQGNSA. This CDR3 reads CASTLLNSPLHF. In DNA, the CDR3 is TGTGCCAGCACCCTATTAAATTCACCCCTCCACTTT.

The V call is TRBV30, the J call TRBJ2-5; 7 nucleotides line up with TRBD1. Germline trimming cut 2 bases from V and 4 bases from J; bases unmatched to any gene: 4. The CDR3 has 13 amino acids. Germline loops: CDR1 GTSNPN, CDR2 SVGIG (reference sequence). CDR3 DNA: TGTGCCTGGAGTAAATCAGGGGGAGAGACCCAGTACTTC. It translates to CAWSKSGGETQYF.

The V call is TRBV28, the J call TRBJ2-7; 11 nucleotides line up with TRBD1. CDR3 size: 14 residues. Germline trimming cut 4 bases from V and 5 bases from J; bases unmatched to any gene: 4. The germline V gene encodes CDR1 MDHEN and CDR2 SYDVKM. The CDR3 coding sequence is TGTGCCAGCAGTTCAGGACAGGGGGCAAACGAGCAGTACTTC. It codes for CASSSGQGANEQYF.